The present T cell receptor (beta chain) was sequenced within a study of cytomegalovirus exposure and HLA in healthy donors. The PCR used 60 Vbeta and 13 Jbeta primers. Assay used: immunoSEQ multiplex PCR; TCRdb lists only in-frame clones, some missing. The data hold more than 150,000 clones, with approximately 88% observed a single time. Study-level points and caveats: Further analysis, carried out later, found HLA-associated TCR beta chains more clonally expanded than equally common other chains. Three chains linked to CMV were shown in vitro to be specific for CMV antigens. The classifier, whose performance was assessed in both the original and validation cohorts, reportedly diagnosed cytomegalovirus status with high specificity and sensitivity.

For this clone: Antigen unknown.

The CDR3 extends over 13 amino acids. V lost 4 bases and J lost 8, with 13 bases in between. CDR1 SGHNT and CDR2 YYREEE come from the germline V gene (reference sequence). Among the donors, all were healthy bone marrow donors. The chain has TRBV5-4 and TRBJ2-1, with a tentative D call TRBD1 (6 bases). The sequence was collected from a woman aged 18-35 years in good health and CMV-seronegative. Sequencing was done on a sample of PBMCs. CDR3 DNA sequence: TGTGCCAGCAGCAGGGACAATAGGTATGAGCAGTTCTTC. Encoded protein: CASSRDNRYEQFF.